The 30 T cell receptor beta chains below come from one sample, sequenced in a study of T cell responses to AZD1222 COVID-19 vaccine. The table came from immunoSEQ multiplex PCR; TCRdb's copy has only in-frame clones and leaves some out. The sample lists 85,000 to 100,000 clones, roughly nine tenths occurring once. The sequencing here drew on peripheral blood, taken 28 days after the second AZD1222 dose. The source is an adult who received the AZD1222 COVID-19 vaccine.

This sequence joins TRBV11-2 and TRBJ2-3; possibly TRBD1 for D (7 bases). This CDR3 is 12 amino acids long. Per the germline V gene, CDR1 is SGHAT and CDR2 is FQNNGV. V was clipped by 5 bases and J by 9 bases, with 12 bases between them. The DNA of the CDR3 is TGTGCCAGCAGCCGCGGGGACAGAACGCAGTATTTT. The encoded protein is CASSRGDRTQYF.

This chain links TRBV5-1 with TRBJ2-2; 7 positions agree with TRBD1. Germline values: CDR1 SGHRS, CDR2 YFSETQ. Trimming cost V 4 bases and J 0 bases; bases outside gene matches: 12. The CDR3 runs to 18 residues. CDR3 bases: TGCGCCAGCAGCCCGGGACAGCGGCCTTCCGCGAACACCGGGGAGCTGTTTTTT. It codes for CASSPGQRPSANTGELFF.

The rearrangement joins TRBV5-1 to TRBJ1-1; D unclear. The germline V gene has CDR1 SGHRS and CDR2 YFSETQ. The V end lost 6 bases, the J end lost 9 bases, and 24 bases lay between the germline ends. The CDR3 length is 15 residues. CDR3 sequence (DNA): TGCGCCAGCACCCCGGATAATCCGGCAGTGGGTAAAGCTTTCTTT. Translated: CASTPDNPAVGKAFF.

This rearrangement joins TRBV30 to TRBJ2-7, with a tentative D call TRBD2 (5 bases). This CDR3 is 14 amino acids long. The V and J ends lost 2 bases and 4 bases respectively, with 15 bases between them. Germline lookup yields CDR1 GTSNPN and CDR2 SVGIG (reference sequence). As DNA, the CDR3 is TGTGCCTGGAGTTTTGCCCTCGGGATTTACGAGCAGTACTTC. This gives the protein CAWSFALGIYEQYF.

The CDR3 reads CASSLAGTSGSYEQYF. For the CDR3, the DNA is TGTGCCAGCAGTTTGGCCGGGACTAGCGGCTCCTACGAGCAGTACTTC. This chain connects TRBV28 to TRBJ2-7, with TRBD2 identical over 11 bases. This CDR3 contains 16 residues. V dropped 3 bases and J dropped 0; count of bases not matched to a gene: 4. CDR1 and CDR2 (germline): MDHEN, SYDVKM.

This clone occurred a few times. The chain recombines TRBV19 with TRBJ1-4; D gene unclear. In germline, CDR1 is LNHDA, CDR2 SQIVND (reference sequence). The length of the CDR3 is 14 residues. Trimming removed 1 base at V and 7 bases at J, with 10 bases between. CDR3 DNA: TGTGCCAGTAGTATAGGCCCTATAGGTGAAAAACTGTTTTTT. Residues: CASSIGPIGEKLFF.

The rearrangement joins TRBV19 to TRBJ1-4; D unclear. Trimming took 6 bases from V and 0 from J, leaving 11 bases between them. Germline V lookup: CDR1 LNHDA, CDR2 SQIVND (reference sequence). The CDR3 contains 15 residues. Here the CDR3 reads CASRMTGATNEKLFF. The CDR3 DNA sequence: TGTGCCAGTAGGATGACGGGTGCAACTAATGAAAAACTGTTTTTT.

The CDR3 nucleotides read TGTGCCAGCAGCTTGGCCGGGGGAAGGCTTTCCTACGAGCAGTACTTC. Amino acid sequence: CASSLAGGRLSYEQYF. The genes are TRBV5-5 and TRBJ2-7; a possible D gene is TRBD2 (6 bases). The V end lost 0 bases, the J end lost 1 base, and 14 bases lay between the germline ends. CDR1 and CDR2 from the germline V gene are SGHKS and YYEKEE (reference sequence). The CDR3 totals 16 residues.

The chain uses TRBV6-5 and TRBJ2-7; the match to TRBD1 covers 7 bases. After removal of 0 bases from V and 3 bases from J, the junction contained 5 bases not matched to a gene. CDR3 length: 15 residues. Germline CDR1 and CDR2: MNHEY and SVGAGI. For the CDR3, the DNA is TGTGCCAGCAGTTACTCGCTGGCAGGGGGCTACGAGCAGTACTTC. Translating gives CASSYSLAGGYEQYF.

This sequence joins TRBV12-2 and TRBJ2-5; TRBD1 is the table's D call and was not checked against the DNA. TRBV12-2 is noted as a pseudogene. This CDR3 is built from 16 residues. The DNA of the CDR3 is TGTGCAAGTCGCTATCTCCGGGACAGGGCCCAAGAGACCCAGTACTTC. This translates into CASRYLRDRAQETQYF.

The chain carries TRBV4-1 and TRBJ2-7; possible D gene TRBD2, 5 bases. Per germline, CDR1 MGHRA and CDR2 YSYEKL. The CDR3 runs 15 residues. The germline V and J ends were trimmed by 0 bases and 6 bases, with 15 bases remaining between them. The CDR3 nucleotides are TGCGCCAGCAGCCAAGAGCCCGGGGAATCGGGCGAGCAGTACTTC. Its protein is CASSQEPGESGEQYF.

The chain couples TRBV19 to TRBJ2-1, with 9 nucleotides matching TRBD1. Germline V gene sequence: CDR1 LNHDA, CDR2 SQIVND (reference sequence). The CDR3 covers 15 residues. The ends lost 11 bases at V and 0 bases at J; junction bases unmatched: 8. CDR3 DNA: TGTGCCTCAAGGGAGACAGGGGGCTCCTACAATGAGCAGTTCTTC. This codes for CASRETGGSYNEQFF.

This chain links TRBV7-2 with TRBJ1-1; no definite D call. The ends were cut back, 5 bases at V and 1 base at J, with 11 bases in the middle. The CDR3 spans 14 residues. Per the germline V gene, CDR1 is SGHTA and CDR2 is FQGNSA. The CDR3 DNA sequence: TGTGCCAGCAGCCCTATGTCTCAGAACACTGAAGCTTTCTTT. This gives the protein CASSPMSQNTEAFF.

The chain carries TRBV19 and TRBJ2-7; no reliable D call. Germline V gene lookup returns CDR1 LNHDA and CDR2 SQIVND (reference sequence). The germline V and J ends were trimmed by 1 base and 1 base, with 8 bases remaining between them. The CDR3 has 14 amino acids. Here the CDR3 reads CASSIGAASYEQYF. Written as DNA, the CDR3 is TGTGCCAGTAGTATAGGGGCAGCGTCCTACGAGCAGTACTTC.

The DNA for the CDR3 is TGCGCCAGCAGTCTCGTTTCGGCGGATACGCAGTATTTT. Its translation: CASSLVSADTQYF. This chain joins TRBV4-1 and TRBJ2-3; D remains unclear. V was shortened by 6 bases and J by 6 bases, with 13 bases between the two germline ends. The CDR3 is 13 residues long. Germline values: CDR1 MGHRA, CDR2 YSYEKL.

The chain links TRBV25-1 to TRBJ2-1, with 11 bases matching TRBD2. Looked up from germline, CDR1 is MGHDK and CDR2 is SYGVNS. The CDR3 consists of 13 residues. V gave up 10 bases and J gave up 3 bases; unmatched junction bases: 2. Here the CDR3 DNA reads TGTGCCATCGGACTAGCGGGCTACAATGAGCAGTTCTTC. Translating gives CAIGLAGYNEQFF.

The gene calls are TRBV6-2 or TRBV6-3 and TRBJ1-2; D is ambiguous. V gave up 6 bases and J gave up 4 bases, with 18 bases separating them. Looked up from germline, CDR1 is MNHEY and CDR2 is SVGEGT. CDR3 length: 15 amino acids. The CDR3 protein is CASSPSKPRSYGYTF. The DNA of the CDR3 is TGTGCCAGCAGCCCTTCGAAGCCACGGAGCTATGGCTACACCTTC.

This chain links TRBV27 with TRBJ2-2; maybe TRBD1 (5 bases). V lost 2 bases and J 4 bases, leaving 14 bases between the germline ends. The CDR3 contains 16 residues. Germline V gives CDR1 MNHEY, CDR2 SMNVEV (reference sequence). CDR3 residues: CASSLPIQGSTGELFF. In nucleotides, the CDR3 is TGTGCCAGCAGTTTACCCATTCAGGGTAGCACCGGGGAGCTGTTTTTT.

J is TRBJ1-1 and V is TRBV5-1; D unclear. This CDR3 is 15 amino acids long. The V gene's germline CDR1 is SGHRS and CDR2 YFSETQ. V shed 4 bases and J shed 0 bases, with 13 bases lying between them. CDR3 sequence (DNA): TGCGCCAGCAGCCGCGCCGGGCACCTGAACACTGAAGCTTTCTTT. Translation gives CASSRAGHLNTEAFF.

This clone was seen once. This rearrangement joins TRBV2 to TRBJ1-3, with 7 bases lining up with TRBD1. Germline V gives CDR1 SNHLY, CDR2 FYNNEI. There are 16 residues in the CDR3. The V segment lost 1 base and the J segment 3 bases; nucleotides outside the gene matches: 6. CDR3: CASSEGTGADGNTIYF. CDR3 DNA sequence: TGTGCCAGCAGTGAAGGTACAGGGGCGGATGGAAACACCATATATTTT.

The V and J genes are TRBV30 and TRBJ2-1; D may be TRBD2 (5 bases). V was shortened by 5 bases and J by 2 bases, with 10 bases between the two germline ends. The CDR3 is made up of 13 amino acids. Germline CDR1 and CDR2: GTSNPN and SVGIG (reference sequence). CDR3 loop: CAWQQRTYNEQFF. In nucleotides, the CDR3 is TGTGCCTGGCAACAGCGGACCTACAATGAGCAGTTCTTC.

V gene TRBV28 combines with J gene TRBJ2-7; D may be TRBD2 (6 bases). V dropped 6 bases and J dropped 6 bases, with 18 bases sitting between them. The CDR3 has 14 amino acids. Germline V CDR1 and CDR2: MDHEN, SYDVKM. The CDR3 loop is CASSLGGASSEQYF. In nucleotides, the CDR3 is TGTGCCAGCAGCCTCGGAGGGGCTAGTAGCGAGCAGTACTTC.

V usage is TRBV9 and J usage is TRBJ1-5; 8 positions match TRBD1. Germline CDR1 is SGDLS and CDR2 is YYNGEE. Trimming cost V 2 bases and J 3 bases; bases outside gene matches: 4. The CDR3 has 15 amino acids. DNA for the CDR3: TGTGCCAGCAGCGTGCAGGGGGCTGACAATCAGCCCCAGCATTTT. The encoded protein is CASSVQGADNQPQHF.

This rearrangement joins TRBV4-2 to TRBJ1-2; TRBD1 is a possible D gene (5 bases). With 0 bases removed from V and 4 bases from J, the gap between germline ends came to 15 bases. CDR1 and CDR2 from the germline V gene are LGHNA and YNFKEQ. This CDR3 spans 16 amino acids. CDR3 residues: CASSQDKWGDLYGYTF. The CDR3 DNA follows: TGTGCCAGCAGCCAAGATAAGTGGGGGGACCTCTATGGCTACACCTTC.

The chain has TRBV6-5 and TRBJ1-2, with D possibly being TRBD1 (5 bases). The V and J ends lost 7 bases and 7 bases respectively, with 10 bases between them. Germline V gene sequence: CDR1 MNHEY, CDR2 SVGAGI. The CDR3 is made up of 11 amino acids. The CDR3 DNA sequence: TGTGCCAGCATGGGGGGGGGTGGCTACACCTTC. Protein product: CASMGGGGYTF.

The chain links TRBV5-1 to TRBJ1-2; 7 bases map to TRBD1. The germline gives CDR1 SGHRS, CDR2 YFSETQ. Germline trimming cut 4 bases from V and 5 bases from J; bases unmatched to any gene: 8. CDR3 size: 14 residues. The CDR3: CASSGTQGIYGYTF. Written as DNA, the CDR3 is TGCGCCAGCAGCGGGACACAGGGGATTTATGGCTACACCTTC.

This sequence joins TRBV5-1 and TRBJ2-7; D is unclear. The germline gives CDR1 SGHRS, CDR2 YFSETQ. With 2 bases removed from V and 5 bases from J, the gap between germline ends came to 8 bases. The CDR3 totals 12 residues. DNA of the CDR3: TGCGCCAGCAGCTTAGAAGGCCACGAGCAGTACTTC. Translation: CASSLEGHEQYF.

The chain carries TRBV19 and TRBJ2-3; weak D call: TRBD2 (6 bases). Germline CDR1 and CDR2: LNHDA and SQIVND (reference sequence). The CDR3 loop spans 16 amino acids. V was trimmed by 7 bases and J by 0 bases, leaving 17 bases between them. CDR3 protein: CASKKGRPASTDTQYF. As DNA, the CDR3 is TGTGCCAGTAAGAAAGGGAGGCCCGCTAGCACAGATACGCAGTATTTT.

The chain is built from TRBV7-6 and TRBJ1-3; maybe TRBD1 (6 bases). V lost 5 bases and J lost 4, with 9 bases in between. Looked up from germline, CDR1 is SGHVS and CDR2 is FNYEAQ. CDR3 size: 13 residues. The DNA for the CDR3 is TGTGCCAGCAGCCTGGGACAAGGAAACACCATATATTTT. Protein product: CASSLGQGNTIYF. Filled out from reference TRBV7-6 and TRBJ1-3, the complete variable domain reads GAGVSQSPRYKVTKRGQDVALRCDPISGHVSLYWYRQALGQGPEFLTYFNYEAQQDKSGLPNDRFSAERPEGSISTLTIQRTEQRDSAMYRCASSLGQGNTIYFGEGSWLTVV.

This clone was picked up one time. This chain uses TRBV3-1 (or the pseudogene TRBV3-2) with TRBJ2-3, with a possible D match to TRBD1 (6 bases). The germline V gene encodes CDR1 LGHDT and CDR2 YNNKEL (reference sequence). The ends were cut back, 4 bases at V and 10 bases at J, with 15 bases in the middle. The CDR3 is made up of 13 amino acids. CDR3 residues: CASSLGTKGPQYF. The CDR3 DNA reads as TGTGCCAGCAGCCTCGGGACAAAGGGGCCGCAGTATTTT.